The 3 T cell receptor beta chains given below trace back to one sample, sequenced in a study of brain T cells in children with intractable seizures. Generated by immunoSEQ multiplex PCR, the TCRdb table keeps only in-frame clones and is missing some. Of 300,000 to 400,000 clones in the sample, roughly 93% were seen once. Time point reported: blood from clinic visit 5 months post-surgery; TSC patient then seizure free. Specimen: peripheral blood, collected approximately 5 months after surgery. Receptor source: a boy under two years old with tuberous sclerosis and intractable seizures.

The rearrangement joins TRBV6-2 or TRBV6-3 to TRBJ2-1; 7 bases align to TRBD2. Trimming took 6 bases from V and 4 from J; bases not matched to a gene: 9. Germline V gene sequence: CDR1 MNHEY, CDR2 SVGEGT. This CDR3 region has 15 residues. This CDR3 is CASSLSKRGYNEQFF. The CDR3 nucleotides are TGTGCCAGCAGCCTGTCCAAGCGGGGTTACAATGAGCAGTTCTTC.

The chain is built from TRBV27 and TRBJ2-7; D remains ambiguous. Trimming removed 0 bases from V and 3 bases from J, with 9 bases in between. CDR3 length equals 14 residues. The V gene's germline CDR1 is MNHEY and CDR2 SMNVEV (reference sequence). CDR3 sequence reads: CASSLSPGYYEQYF. The CDR3 DNA sequence: TGTGCCAGCAGTTTATCCCCAGGTTACTACGAGCAGTACTTC.

The rearrangement joins TRBV7-9 to TRBJ2-6, with no clear D. The length of the CDR3 is 16 residues. Germline loops: CDR1 SEHNR, CDR2 FQNEAQ (reference sequence). Between the trimmed V and J ends, which lost 6 bases and 0 bases, there was a span of 12 bases. The CDR3 protein is CASRSIGISGANVLTF. CDR3 bases: TGTGCCAGCAGGTCGATAGGTATCTCTGGGGCCAACGTCCTGACTTTC.